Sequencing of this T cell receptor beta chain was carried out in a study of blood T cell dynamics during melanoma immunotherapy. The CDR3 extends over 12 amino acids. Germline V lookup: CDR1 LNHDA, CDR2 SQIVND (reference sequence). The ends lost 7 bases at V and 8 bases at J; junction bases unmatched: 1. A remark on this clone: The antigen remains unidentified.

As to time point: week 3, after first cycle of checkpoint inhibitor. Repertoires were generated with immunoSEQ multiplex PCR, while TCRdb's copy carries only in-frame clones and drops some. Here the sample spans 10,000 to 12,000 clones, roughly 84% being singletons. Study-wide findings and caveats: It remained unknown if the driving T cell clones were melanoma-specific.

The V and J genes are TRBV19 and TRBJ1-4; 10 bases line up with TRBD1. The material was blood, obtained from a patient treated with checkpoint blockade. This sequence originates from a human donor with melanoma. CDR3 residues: CASKTGGEKLFF. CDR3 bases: TGTGCCAGTAAGACAGGGGGCGAAAAACTGTTTTTT.